This TCR beta chain was obtained from a study of control samples from healthy donors and cancer patients. Libraries were prepared by immunoSEQ multiplex PCR; TCRdb keeps only in-frame clonotypes and omits some of them. The sample contains roughly 73,000 clones, 85% to 95% of which appear only once. V lost 4 bases and J 8 bases, leaving 14 bases between the germline ends. CDR3 size: 14 residues. CDR1 is MDHEN and CDR2 is SYDVKM in the germline V gene. Sequencing was done on a sample of blood. The origin of this receptor is a woman between 55 and 75 years old in good health. V usage is TRBV28 and J usage is TRBJ1-4; D remains ambiguous. CDR3 sequence: CASSSGRIREKLFF. CDR3 bases: TGTGCCAGCAGTTCCGGGAGGATTCGGGAAAAACTGTTTTTT.